The clone carrying this T cell receptor (beta chain) was detected only a few times. Its target is unknown. This record belongs to a study of neoadjuvant anti-PD-1 for oral cavity cancer. As for the study in general: Patients mostly received three to four biweekly nivolumab doses at 3 mg/kg before surgery.

Study-wide findings and caveats: Higher pretreatment blood Treg/Th17 ratios correlated with higher pretreatment blood and lower post-treatment tumor TCRbeta clonality. After neoadjuvant nivolumab, PBMC T cell clonality was significantly higher in non-responders than responders.

Blood libraries mostly used roughly 440 ng genomic DNA, six replicates each. TCRdb keeps only in-frame clones here, not all; method: immunoSEQ multiplex PCR. The sample shows roughly 9,600 clones, about three fifths of them seen only once. The time point is: after neoadjuvant nivolumab, at surgical resection. The source of this sequence is a person between 35 and 79 years old with oral cavity squamous cell carcinoma. This sample comprised PBMCs, obtained after nivolumab (anti-PD-1) treatment.

The CDR3 region has the DNA TGTGCCAGCAGTAGGGGACTAGCCGCGTTCTTC. Encoded protein: CASSRGLAAFF. This chain uses TRBV27 with TRBJ2-1; 9 bases map to TRBD2. The V and J ends lost 5 bases and 15 bases, in that order; junction bases with no gene match: 5. The CDR3 has 11 amino acids. Germline V lookup: CDR1 MNHEY, CDR2 SMNVEV (reference sequence).